Detailed here is one T cell receptor (beta chain). These data are taken from a study of blood T cell repertoires in COVID-19. The data were produced by immunoSEQ multiplex PCR, yet TCRdb's version contains in-frame clones alone and is incomplete. The sample records over 200,000 clones, roughly 89% being singletons. The CDR3 runs 14 residues. Germline V lookup: CDR1 GTSNPN, CDR2 SVGIG (reference sequence). V was clipped by 5 bases and J by 4 bases; unmatched bases: 3. Sequencing was performed on PBMCs or T cells enriched from blood (not recorded which). The clonotype was recovered from a woman younger than 45 with acute COVID-19. The chain couples TRBV30 to TRBJ2-1, with 12 bases fitting TRBD1. DNA for the CDR3: TGTGCCTGGTTGGGACAGGGGGCTTACAATGAGCAGTTCTTC. Its translation is CAWLGQGAYNEQFF.